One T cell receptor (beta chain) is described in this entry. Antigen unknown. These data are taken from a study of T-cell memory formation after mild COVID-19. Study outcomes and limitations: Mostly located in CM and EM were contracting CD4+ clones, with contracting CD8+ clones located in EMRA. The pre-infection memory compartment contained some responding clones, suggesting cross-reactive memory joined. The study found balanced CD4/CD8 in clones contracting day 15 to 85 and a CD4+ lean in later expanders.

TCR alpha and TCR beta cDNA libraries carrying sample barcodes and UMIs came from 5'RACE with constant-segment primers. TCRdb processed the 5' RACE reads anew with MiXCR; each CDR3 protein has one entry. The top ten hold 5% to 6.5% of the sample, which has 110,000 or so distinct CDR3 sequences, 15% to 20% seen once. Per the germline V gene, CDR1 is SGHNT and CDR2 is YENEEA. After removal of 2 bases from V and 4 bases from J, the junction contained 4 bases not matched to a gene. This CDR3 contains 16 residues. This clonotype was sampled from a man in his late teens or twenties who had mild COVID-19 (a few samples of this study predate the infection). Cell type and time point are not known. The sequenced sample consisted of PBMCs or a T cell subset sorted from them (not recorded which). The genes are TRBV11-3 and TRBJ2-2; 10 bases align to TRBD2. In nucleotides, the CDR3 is TGTGCCAGCAGCTTACTAGCGGGGGCGTTCACCGGGGAGCTGTTTTTT. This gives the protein CASSLLAGAFTGELFF.